This is a list of T cell receptor beta chains from one sample in a study of blood T cells in healthy people across ages. TCRdb reprocessed the 5' RACE reads with MiXCR, giving one entry per CDR3 protein. The sample has over 1,300,000 distinct CDR3 sequences; around 55% are singletons. The specimen was blood. These receptors came from a man aged 18-30 years in good health. Both conserved end residues are part of each CDR3. Each record gives: J gene, D gene, clone size, V gene, CDR3 length, CDR3 DNA, CDR3 protein. The D gene is left open where the match is weak. Part of the rows lack a size; the others show once, few, many or a class for expanded clones.

TRBJ2-7,NA,NA,TRBV4-1,15,TGCGCCAGCAGCCAAGAGAAAGGGACGCCCTACGAGCAGTACTTC,CASSQEKGTPYEQYF
TRBJ1-5,NA,few,TRBV9,13,TGTGCCAGCAGCGATGGAGTTAATCAGCCCCAGCATTTT,CASSDGVNQPQHF
TRBJ2-5,NA,NA,TRBV5-1,14,TGCGCCAGCAGATATACCGGGACGGAAGAGACCCAGTACTTC,CASRYTGTEETQYF
TRBJ2-5,TRBD1,NA,TRBV2,15,TGTGCCAGCAGTGGACGGGACAGAGGCCAAGAGACCCAGTACTTC,CASSGRDRGQETQYF
TRBJ2-1,NA,NA,TRBV7-2,15,TGTGCCAGCAGTCTCAGGGCGGGAATAAAGGGTGAGCAGTTCTTC,CASSLRAGIKGEQFF
TRBJ1-5,NA,NA,TRBV12-3/TRBV12-4,15,TGTGCCAGCAGTTTCGAGGGGCAGGGAGGTCAGCCCCAGCATTTT,CASSFEGQGGQPQHF
TRBJ1-2,NA,NA,TRBV6-5,14,TGTGCCAGCAGCCATACAGGGACCATTTATGGCTACACCTTC,CASSHTGTIYGYTF
TRBJ2-7,NA,NA,TRBV21-1,11,TGTGCCGGAGACAGGGCCTACGAGCAGTACTTC,CAGDRAYEQYF
TRBJ1-6,NA,few,TRBV4-1,12,TGCGCCAGCAGCCAAGTGAATTCACCCCTCCACTTT,CASSQVNSPLHF
TRBJ2-5,NA,once,TRBV5-1,17,TGCGCCAGCAGCTTGAGGTTGGTAGACGGGAACCAAGAGACCCAGTACTTC,CASSLRLVDGNQETQYF
TRBJ2-7,NA,NA,TRBV23-1,16,TGCGCCAGCAGTCAATTTTCAACATCGCTTTCTTACGAGCAGTACTTC,CASSQFSTSLSYEQYF
TRBJ2-7,NA,few,TRBV5-5,15,TGTGCCAGCAGCTTTTCTGCCGCAAGGACGGGAGAGCAGTACTTC,CASSFSAARTGEQYF
TRBJ1-2,TRBD1,NA,TRBV4-3,17,TGCGCCAGCAGCCAAGTGGACAGGGGGCTAGCTAACTATGGCTACACCTTC,CASSQVDRGLANYGYTF
TRBJ1-6,NA,once,TRBV4-1,19,TGCGCCAGCAGCCAACGGGCGGGGGAGACTGGCTCCTATAATTCACCCCTCCACTTT,CASSQRAGETGSYNSPLHF
TRBJ1-2,NA,once,TRBV6-4,14,TGTGCCAGCAGTGATGGCCTGGGCTGGGATGGCTACACCTTC,CASSDGLGWDGYTF
TRBJ2-7,NA,NA,TRBV6-4,13,TGTGCCAGCAGTGTGGTTATTGGGGCAGAGCAGTACTTC,CASSVVIGAEQYF
TRBJ2-5,NA,NA,TRBV7-9,17,TGTGCCAGCAGCTTAAAGGCAGGGGCCGACCCCCAAGAGACCCAGTACTTC,CASSLKAGADPQETQYF
TRBJ1-2,NA,NA,TRBV6-5,11,TGTGCCAGCAGTTACTTTTATGGCTACACCTTC,CASSYFYGYTF
TRBJ1-1,NA,NA,TRBV18,16,TGTGCCAGCTCACCACCTTTGGCCAACCCATACACTGAAGCTTTCTTT,CASSPPLANPYTEAFF
TRBJ1-4,NA,NA,TRBV4-1,13,TGCGCCAGCAGCCAGGAAACTCTAGAAAAACTGTTTTTT,CASSQETLEKLFF
TRBJ2-1,NA,few,TRBV11-2,14,TGTGCCAGCAGTACCCTCGGAGGTCCGAATGAGCAGTTCTTC,CASSTLGGPNEQFF
TRBJ1-5,NA,once,TRBV6-2/TRBV6-3,13,TGTGCCAGCAGTATTCAGATTAATCAGCCCCAGCATTTT,CASSIQINQPQHF
TRBJ2-5,TRBD1,NA,TRBV4-1,14,TGCGCCAGCAGGAGGACAGGGTTTCAAGAGACCCAGTACTTC,CASRRTGFQETQYF